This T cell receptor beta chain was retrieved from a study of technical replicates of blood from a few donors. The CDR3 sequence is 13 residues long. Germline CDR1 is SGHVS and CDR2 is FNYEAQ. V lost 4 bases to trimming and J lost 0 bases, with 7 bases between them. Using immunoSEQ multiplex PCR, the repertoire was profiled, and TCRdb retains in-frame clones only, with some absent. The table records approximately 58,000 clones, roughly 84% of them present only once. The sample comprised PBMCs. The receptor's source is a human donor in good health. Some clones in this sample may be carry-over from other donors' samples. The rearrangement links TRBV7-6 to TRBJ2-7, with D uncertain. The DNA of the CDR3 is TGTGCCAGCAGCTCGTATTCCTCCTACGAGCAGTACTTC. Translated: CASSSYSSYEQYF.